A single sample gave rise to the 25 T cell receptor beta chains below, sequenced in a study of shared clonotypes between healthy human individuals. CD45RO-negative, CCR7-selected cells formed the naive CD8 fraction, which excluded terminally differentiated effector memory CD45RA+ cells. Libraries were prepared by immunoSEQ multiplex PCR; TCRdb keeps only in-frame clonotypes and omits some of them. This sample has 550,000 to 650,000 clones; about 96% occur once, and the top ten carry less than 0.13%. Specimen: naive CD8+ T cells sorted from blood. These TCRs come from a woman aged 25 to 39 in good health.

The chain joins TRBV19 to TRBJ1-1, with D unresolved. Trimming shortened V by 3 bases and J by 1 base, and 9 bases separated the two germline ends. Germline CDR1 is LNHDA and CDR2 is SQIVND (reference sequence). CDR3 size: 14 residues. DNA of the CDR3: TGTGCCAGTAGTATCGGTATGCGGAACACTGAAGCTTTCTTT. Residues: CASSIGMRNTEAFF.

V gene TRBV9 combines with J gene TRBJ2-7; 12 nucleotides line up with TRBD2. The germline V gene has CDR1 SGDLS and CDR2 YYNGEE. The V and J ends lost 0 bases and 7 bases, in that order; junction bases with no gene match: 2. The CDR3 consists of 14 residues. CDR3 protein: CASSVGLAGEEQYF. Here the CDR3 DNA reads TGTGCCAGCAGCGTAGGACTAGCGGGAGAGGAGCAGTACTTC.

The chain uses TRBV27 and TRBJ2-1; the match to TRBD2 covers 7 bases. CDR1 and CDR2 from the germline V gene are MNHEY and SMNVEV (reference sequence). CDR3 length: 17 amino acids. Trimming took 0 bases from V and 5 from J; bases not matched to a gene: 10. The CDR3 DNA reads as TGTGCCAGCAGTTTATCGATAAGCGGGACTCACCACAATGAGCAGTTCTTC. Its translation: CASSLSISGTHHNEQFF.

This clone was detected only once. The CDR3 is CASSHMTPNNEQFF. The CDR3 DNA reads TGTGCCAGCAGCCACATGACACCCAACAATGAGCAGTTCTTC. The rearrangement joins TRBV14 to TRBJ2-1; D remains ambiguous. V lost 3 bases to trimming and J lost 5 bases, with 11 bases between them. Germline V gene lookup returns CDR1 SGHDN and CDR2 FVKESK. CDR3 length: 14 amino acids.

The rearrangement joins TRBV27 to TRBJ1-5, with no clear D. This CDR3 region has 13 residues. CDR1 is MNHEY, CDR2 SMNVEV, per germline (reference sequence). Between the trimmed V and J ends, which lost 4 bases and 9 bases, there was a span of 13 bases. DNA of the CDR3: TGTGCCAGCAGTTCAACAGCCTCTCTGCCCCAGCATTTT. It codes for CASSSTASLPQHF.

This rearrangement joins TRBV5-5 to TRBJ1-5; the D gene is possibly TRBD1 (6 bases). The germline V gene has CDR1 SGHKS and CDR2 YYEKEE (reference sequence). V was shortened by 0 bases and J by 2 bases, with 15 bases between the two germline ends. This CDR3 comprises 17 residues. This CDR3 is CASSLGQGMMGNQPQHF. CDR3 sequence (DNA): TGTGCCAGCAGCTTGGGCCAGGGGATGATGGGCAATCAGCCCCAGCATTTT. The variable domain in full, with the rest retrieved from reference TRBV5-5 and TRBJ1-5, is DAGVTQSPTHLIKTRGQQVTLRCSPISGHKSVSWYQQVLGQGPQFIFQYYEKEERGRGNFPDRFSARQFPNYSSELNVNALLLGDSALYLCASSLGQGMMGNQPQHFGDGTRLSIL.

CDR3 DNA sequence: TGTGCCAGCAGCTTCTCCGGGAACATTCAGTACTTC. It translates to CASSFSGNIQYF. The genes are TRBV5-6 and TRBJ2-4; D remains unclear. The CDR3 spans 12 residues. V lost 2 bases, J lost 7 bases, and 7 bases lay in between. Germline-derived CDR1 and CDR2 are SGHDT and YYEEEE.

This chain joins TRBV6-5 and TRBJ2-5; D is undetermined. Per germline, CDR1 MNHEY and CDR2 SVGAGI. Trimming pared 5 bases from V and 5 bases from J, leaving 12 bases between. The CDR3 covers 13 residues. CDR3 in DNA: TGTGCCAGCAGTGAAGCGACTTGGGAGACCCAGTACTTC. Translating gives CASSEATWETQYF.

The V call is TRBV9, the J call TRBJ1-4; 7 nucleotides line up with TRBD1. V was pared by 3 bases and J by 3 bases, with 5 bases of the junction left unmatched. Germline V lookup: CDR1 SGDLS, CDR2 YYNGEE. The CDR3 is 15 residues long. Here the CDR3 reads CASSEGGTANEKLFF. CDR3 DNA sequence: TGTGCCAGCAGCGAAGGGGGCACGGCTAATGAAAAACTGTTTTTT. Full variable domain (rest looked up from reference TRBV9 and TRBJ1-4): DSGVTQTPKHLITATGQRVTLRCSPRSGDLSVYWYQQSLDQGLQFLIQYYNGEERAKGNILERFSAQQFPDLHSELNLSSLELGDSALYFCASSEGGTANEKLFFGSGTQLSVL.

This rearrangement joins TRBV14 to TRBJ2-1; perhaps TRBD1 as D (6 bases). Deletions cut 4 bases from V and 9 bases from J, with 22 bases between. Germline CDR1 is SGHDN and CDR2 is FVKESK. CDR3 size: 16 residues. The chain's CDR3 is CASSRLMGAEYGEQFF. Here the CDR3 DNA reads TGTGCCAGCAGCCGCCTAATGGGGGCTGAGTACGGTGAGCAGTTCTTC.

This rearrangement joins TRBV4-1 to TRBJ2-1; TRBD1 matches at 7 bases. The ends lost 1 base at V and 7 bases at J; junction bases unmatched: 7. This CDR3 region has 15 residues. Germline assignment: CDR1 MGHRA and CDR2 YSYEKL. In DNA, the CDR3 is TGCGCCAGCAGCCAAGCCCCCGGGACAGATAATGAGCAGTTCTTC. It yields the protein CASSQAPGTDNEQFF.

CDR3 in DNA: TGTGCCAGCAGCCCAAGCCAGGGGGCCTTCTCCTACGAGCAGTACTTC. It translates to CASSPSQGAFSYEQYF. The J gene is TRBJ2-7, the V gene TRBV27; 8 bases line up with TRBD1. The germline gives CDR1 MNHEY, CDR2 SMNVEV (reference sequence). The CDR3 has 16 residues. V was pared by 6 bases and J by 0 bases, with 10 bases of the junction left unmatched.

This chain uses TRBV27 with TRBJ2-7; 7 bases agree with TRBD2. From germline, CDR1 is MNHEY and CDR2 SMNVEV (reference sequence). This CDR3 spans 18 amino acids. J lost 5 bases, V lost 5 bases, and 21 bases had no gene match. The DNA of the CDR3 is TGTGCCAGCAGTCCCTCTTGGGGCGAGGTCCTAGCGGAACACGAGCAGTACTTC. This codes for CASSPSWGEVLAEHEQYF.

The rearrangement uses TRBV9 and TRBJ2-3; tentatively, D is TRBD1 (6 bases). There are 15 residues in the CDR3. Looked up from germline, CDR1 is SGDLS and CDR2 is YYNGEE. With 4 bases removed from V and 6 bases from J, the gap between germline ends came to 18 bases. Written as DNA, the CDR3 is TGTGCCAGCAGCACAACCCAGATAAGGGGGGATACGCAGTATTTT. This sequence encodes CASSTTQIRGDTQYF.

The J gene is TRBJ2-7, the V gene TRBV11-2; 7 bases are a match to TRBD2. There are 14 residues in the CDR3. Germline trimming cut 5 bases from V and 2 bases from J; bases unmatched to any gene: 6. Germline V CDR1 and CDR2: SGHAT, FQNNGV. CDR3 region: CASSVAGLPYEQYF. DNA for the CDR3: TGTGCCAGCAGCGTCGCGGGACTACCCTACGAGCAGTACTTC.

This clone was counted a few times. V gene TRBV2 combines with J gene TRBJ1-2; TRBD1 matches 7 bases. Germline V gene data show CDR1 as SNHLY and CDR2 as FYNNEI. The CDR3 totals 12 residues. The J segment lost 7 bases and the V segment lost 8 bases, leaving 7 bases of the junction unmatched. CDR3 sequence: CASERGRLGYTF. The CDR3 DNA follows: TGTGCCAGCGAGAGGGGGCGCCTTGGCTACACCTTC.

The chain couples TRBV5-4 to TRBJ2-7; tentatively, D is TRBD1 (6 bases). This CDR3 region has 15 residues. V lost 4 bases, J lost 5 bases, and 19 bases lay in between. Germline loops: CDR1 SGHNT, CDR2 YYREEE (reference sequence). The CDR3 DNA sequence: TGTGCCAGCAGCACCATAACAGGGTTCATCCACGAGCAGTACTTC. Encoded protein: CASSTITGFIHEQYF.

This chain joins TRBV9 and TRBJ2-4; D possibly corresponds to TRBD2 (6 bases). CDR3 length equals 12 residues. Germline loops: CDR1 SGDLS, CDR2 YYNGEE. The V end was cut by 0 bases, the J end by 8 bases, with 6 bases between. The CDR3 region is CASSVGGDIQYF. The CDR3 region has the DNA TGTGCCAGCAGCGTAGGGGGGGACATTCAGTACTTC.

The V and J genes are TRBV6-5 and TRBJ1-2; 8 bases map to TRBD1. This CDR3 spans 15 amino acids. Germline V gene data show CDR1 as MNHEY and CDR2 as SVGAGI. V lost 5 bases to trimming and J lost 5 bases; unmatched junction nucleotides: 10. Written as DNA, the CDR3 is TGTGCCAGCAGTCTCAGGACAGGGAAAAAGTATGGCTACACCTTC. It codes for CASSLRTGKKYGYTF.

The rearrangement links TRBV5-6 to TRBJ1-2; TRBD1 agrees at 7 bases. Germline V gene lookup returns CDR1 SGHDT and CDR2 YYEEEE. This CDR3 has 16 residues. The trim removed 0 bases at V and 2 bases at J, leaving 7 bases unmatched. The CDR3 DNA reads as TGTGCCAGCAGCTTGGTGGGACAGAATCCGAACTATGGCTACACCTTC. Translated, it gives CASSLVGQNPNYGYTF.

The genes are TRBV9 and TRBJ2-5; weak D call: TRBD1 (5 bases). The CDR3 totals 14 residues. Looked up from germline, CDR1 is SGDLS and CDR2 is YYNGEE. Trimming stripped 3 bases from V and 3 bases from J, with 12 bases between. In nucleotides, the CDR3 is TGTGCCAGCAGCGCCGGACATAGGGAAGAGACCCAGTACTTC. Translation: CASSAGHREETQYF.

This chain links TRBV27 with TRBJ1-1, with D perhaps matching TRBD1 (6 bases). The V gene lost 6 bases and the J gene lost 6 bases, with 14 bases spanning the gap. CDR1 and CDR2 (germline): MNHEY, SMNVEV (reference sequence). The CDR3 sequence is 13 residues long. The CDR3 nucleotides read TGTGCCAGCAGCCAACTGACAGGCTCTGAAGCTTTCTTT. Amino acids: CASSQLTGSEAFF.

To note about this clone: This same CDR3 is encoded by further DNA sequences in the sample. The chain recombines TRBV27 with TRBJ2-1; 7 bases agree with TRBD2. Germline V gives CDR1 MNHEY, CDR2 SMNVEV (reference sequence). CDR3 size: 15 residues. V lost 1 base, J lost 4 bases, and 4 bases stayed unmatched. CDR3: CASSLLGGGYNEQFF. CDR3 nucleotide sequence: TGTGCCAGCAGTTTATTGGGGGGGGGATACAATGAGCAGTTCTTC.

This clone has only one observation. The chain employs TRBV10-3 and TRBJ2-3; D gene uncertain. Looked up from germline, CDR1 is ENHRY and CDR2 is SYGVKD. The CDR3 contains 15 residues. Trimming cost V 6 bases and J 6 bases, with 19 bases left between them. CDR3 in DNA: TGTGCCATCAGATCTGGTCTAGGCATGACTGATACGCAGTATTTT. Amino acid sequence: CAIRSGLGMTDTQYF.

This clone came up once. The CDR3 nucleotides read TGTGCCAGTAGTAGAGCCGGGACAGGGTATTTAGAACGCAATCAGCCCCAGCATTTT. Amino acid sequence: CASSRAGTGYLERNQPQHF. The chain is built from TRBV19 and TRBJ1-5, with TRBD1 matching 9 bases. V was pared by 4 bases and J by 2 bases, with 15 bases of the junction left unmatched. Germline CDR1 LNHDA, CDR2 SQIVND (reference sequence). The CDR3 covers 19 residues.